These T cell receptor beta chains were read from a single sample in a study of T cells in Graves' hyperthyroidism and ophthalmopathy. TCRdb re-derived calls from the multiplex PCR reads in MiXCR, one entry per CDR3 protein. The sample has under 400,000 distinct CDR3 sequences; 15% to 20% are singletons. The source material was blood. The receptors were gathered from a woman aged 45-60 years with Graves' hyperthyroidism. The CDR3 runs from the conserved cysteine through the conserved F or W. D genes are given only for firm matches. Part of the rows lack a size; the others show once, few, many or a class for expanded clones.

TRBV5-6,NA,TRBJ2-1,many,CASSLYRTSYNEQFF,TGTGCCAGCAGCTTGTACCGGACCTCCTACAATGAGCAGTTCTTC
TRBV19,NA,TRBJ2-4,few,CASRLLPGNIQYF,TGTGCCAGTAGATTACTGCCTGGGAACATTCAGTACTTC
TRBV4-1,NA,TRBJ2-2,NA,CASSQETATLGTGELFF,TGCGCCAGCAGCCAAGAGACAGCGACGCTTGGCACCGGGGAGCTGTTTTTT
TRBV6-9,NA,TRBJ1-2,few,CANSYTGLSDGYTF,TGTGCCAACAGTTATACAGGGTTATCTGATGGCTACACCTTC
TRBV20-1,NA,TRBJ1-1,many,CSAREEAGNTEAFF,TGCAGTGCTAGAGAGGAGGCGGGGAACACTGAAGCTTTCTTT
TRBV5-1,NA,TRBJ2-2,many,CASTRAGASTGELFF,TGCGCCAGCACCCGGGCGGGGGCGTCCACCGGGGAGCTGTTTTTT
TRBV19,NA,TRBJ1-1,NA,CASTLNSDLPEAFF,TGTGCCAGTACCCTCAACTCAGACCTCCCTGAAGCTTTCTTT
TRBV2,NA,TRBJ2-3,NA,CASSVYGEDTQYF,TGTGCCAGCAGTGTTTATGGGGAGGATACGCAGTATTTT
TRBV20-1,NA,TRBJ2-2,few,CSAPLKGNTGELFF,TGCAGTGCTCCCCTTAAGGGGAACACCGGGGAGCTGTTTTTT
TRBV4-1,NA,TRBJ1-1,NA,CASSQEIGLRVTEAFF,TGCGCCAGCAGCCAAGAGATTGGGCTAAGGGTCACTGAAGCTTTCTTT
TRBV20-1,TRBD1,TRBJ2-1,many,CSASRRRGQGDNEQFF,TGCAGTGCTAGCCGACGTAGGGGACAGGGGGACAATGAGCAGTTCTTC
TRBV20-1,NA,TRBJ1-2,NA,CSAGDPQAANYGYTF,TGCAGTGCAGGTGATCCCCAGGCCGCTAACTATGGCTACACCTTC
TRBV7-9,NA,TRBJ2-3,many,CASSPSGTTFTDTQYF,TGTGCCAGCAGCCCCTCCGGGACCACATTCACAGATACGCAGTATTTT
TRBV5-1,TRBD2,TRBJ2-5,few,CASRVPVAGSGETQYF,TGCGCCAGCAGGGTACCGGTAGCGGGATCTGGAGAGACCCAGTACTTC
TRBV5-1,TRBD2,TRBJ2-5,few,CASSLVLAGEETQYF,TGCGCCAGCAGCTTGGTTCTAGCGGGAGAAGAGACCCAGTACTTC
TRBV19,NA,TRBJ1-1,NA,CASSIEQGTNTEAFF,TGTGCCAGTAGTATAGAGCAGGGCACGAACACTGAAGCTTTCTTT
TRBV6-1,NA,TRBJ1-1,many,CASRTLGGTEAFF,TGTGCCAGCAGGACCCTCGGGGGGACTGAAGCTTTCTTT
TRBV7-9,NA,TRBJ1-1,NA,CASSPGAVTEAFF,TGTGCCAGCAGCCCGGGAGCTGTCACTGAAGCTTTCTTT
TRBV20-1,TRBD1,TRBJ2-2,few,CSATEDRGTGELFF,TGCAGTGCTACCGAGGACAGGGGCACCGGGGAGCTGTTTTTT
TRBV5-1,NA,TRBJ1-1,NA,CASSLLVGVPGRTEAFF,TGCGCCAGCAGCTTGTTGGTCGGGGTTCCGGGGAGGACTGAAGCTTTCTTT
TRBV19,TRBD1,TRBJ2-7,NA,CASSRDRRGEQYF,TGTGCCAGTAGCCGGGACAGGAGGGGCGAGCAGTACTTC
TRBV6-1,TRBD1,TRBJ2-7,many,CASRPTGTGGSYEQYF,TGTGCCAGCAGACCCACCGGGACAGGGGGCTCGTACGAGCAGTACTTC
TRBV20-1,TRBD2,TRBJ2-7,once,CSARLAGFYEQYF,TGCAGTGCTAGACTAGCGGGATTTTACGAGCAGTACTTC
TRBV11-2,NA,TRBJ1-1,many,CASSLQTDSNTEAFF,TGTGCCAGCAGCTTACAGACAGACTCGAACACTGAAGCTTTCTTT
TRBV2,TRBD2,TRBJ2-3,many,CATNREGDTQYF,TGTGCCACCAATAGGGAGGGGGATACGCAGTATTTT
TRBV27,NA,TRBJ1-5,many,CASSLNGNNQPQHF,TGTGCCAGCAGTTTAAATGGCAACAATCAGCCCCAGCATTTT
TRBV12-3/TRBV12-4,TRBD1,TRBJ1-1,NA,CASTTSTGGSLNTEAFF,TGTGCCAGCACTACTTCTACAGGGGGCTCCTTGAACACTGAAGCTTTCTTT
TRBV7-9,NA,TRBJ2-7,NA,CASSLGPGDTYGQYF,TGTGCCAGCAGCTTGGGTCCGGGAGACACCTACGGGCAGTACTTC
TRBV4-1,NA,TRBJ1-1,NA,CASSQVEAYTEAFF,TGCGCCAGCAGCCAAGTGGAGGCGTACACTGAAGCTTTCTTT
TRBV11-2,TRBD2,TRBJ2-7,many,CASGGRGVYEQYF,TGTGCCAGCGGCGGGAGGGGTGTCTACGAGCAGTACTTC
TRBV18,TRBD2,TRBJ2-2,NA,CASSPAAVSGGQNTGELFF,TGTGCCAGCTCACCAGCCGCCGTCAGCGGGGGCCAGAACACCGGGGAGCTGTTTTTT
TRBV15,TRBD2,TRBJ2-1,few,CATARRTSDYNEQFF,TGTGCCACCGCCAGGAGGACTAGCGACTACAATGAGCAGTTCTTC
TRBV7-9,TRBD1,TRBJ1-4,few,CASSLDRVNEKLFF,TGTGCCAGCAGCTTGGACAGGGTCAATGAAAAACTGTTTTTT
TRBV12-3/TRBV12-4,NA,TRBJ1-2,few,CASSLGEMGTANYGYTF,TGTGCCAGCAGTTTAGGGGAGATGGGGACGGCTAACTATGGCTACACCTTC
TRBV20-1,NA,TRBJ1-5,NA,CSAGGGLDRSNSNQPQHF,TGCAGTGCTGGAGGGGGATTGGACAGATCGAATAGCAATCAGCCCCAGCATTTT
TRBV6-1,TRBD2,TRBJ2-5,NA,CASSWERGQETQYF,TGTGCCAGCAGCTGGGAGCGGGGACAAGAGACCCAGTACTTC
TRBV7-9,NA,TRBJ2-1,NA,CASSTGSYEQFF,TGTGCCAGCAGCACCGGGAGTTATGAGCAGTTCTTC
TRBV7-9,NA,TRBJ2-3,many,CASSLEAGTDTQYF,TGTGCCAGCAGCTTAGAAGCGGGCACAGATACGCAGTATTTT
TRBV11-3,TRBD2,TRBJ2-1,NA,CASSLEGGGSYNEQFF,TGTGCCAGCAGCTTAGAGGGCGGGGGCTCCTACAATGAGCAGTTCTTC
TRBV28,NA,TRBJ1-3,NA,CASLGGRNTIYF,TGTGCCAGCTTGGGGGGCCGAAACACCATATATTTT
TRBV3-1,NA,TRBJ2-3,many,CASSPPVATDTQYF,TGTGCCAGCAGCCCCCCGGTAGCCACAGATACGCAGTATTTT
TRBV6-2/TRBV6-3,TRBD2,TRBJ2-1,NA,CASTPTSGYSYIEQFF,TGTGCCAGCACCCCGACTAGCGGGTACTCCTACATTGAGCAGTTCTTC
TRBV2,NA,TRBJ2-2,NA,CASTPFGGISGELFF,TGTGCCAGCACCCCATTCGGGGGCATTTCCGGGGAGCTGTTTTTT
TRBV7-9,TRBD1,TRBJ2-7,many,CASSPGTGSEQYF,TGTGCCAGCAGCCCCGGGACAGGGAGCGAGCAGTACTTC
TRBV10-3,NA,TRBJ2-1,NA,CAISELGPNEQFF,TGTGCCATCAGTGAGTTGGGTCCCAATGAGCAGTTCTTC